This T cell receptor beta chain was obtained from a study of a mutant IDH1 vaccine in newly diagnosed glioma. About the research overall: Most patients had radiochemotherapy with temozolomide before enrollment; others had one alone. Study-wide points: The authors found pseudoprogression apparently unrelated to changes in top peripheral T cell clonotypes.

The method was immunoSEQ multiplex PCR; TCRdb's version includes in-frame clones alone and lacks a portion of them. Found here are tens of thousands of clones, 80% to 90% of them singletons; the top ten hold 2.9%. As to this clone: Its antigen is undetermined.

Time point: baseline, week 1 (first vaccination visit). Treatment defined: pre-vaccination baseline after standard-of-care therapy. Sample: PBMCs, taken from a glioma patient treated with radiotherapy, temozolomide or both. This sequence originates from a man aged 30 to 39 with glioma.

The CDR3 nucleotides read TGTGCCAGCGGGACAGGGGGCGACGGAGAGCCTGAAGCTTTCTTT. This codes for CASGTGGDGEPEAFF. This chain joins TRBV13 and TRBJ1-1, with TRBD1 matching 12 bases. From germline, CDR1 is PRHDT and CDR2 FYEKMQ (reference sequence). The CDR3 runs 15 residues. The V and J ends lost 8 bases and 6 bases, in that order; junction bases with no gene match: 10.